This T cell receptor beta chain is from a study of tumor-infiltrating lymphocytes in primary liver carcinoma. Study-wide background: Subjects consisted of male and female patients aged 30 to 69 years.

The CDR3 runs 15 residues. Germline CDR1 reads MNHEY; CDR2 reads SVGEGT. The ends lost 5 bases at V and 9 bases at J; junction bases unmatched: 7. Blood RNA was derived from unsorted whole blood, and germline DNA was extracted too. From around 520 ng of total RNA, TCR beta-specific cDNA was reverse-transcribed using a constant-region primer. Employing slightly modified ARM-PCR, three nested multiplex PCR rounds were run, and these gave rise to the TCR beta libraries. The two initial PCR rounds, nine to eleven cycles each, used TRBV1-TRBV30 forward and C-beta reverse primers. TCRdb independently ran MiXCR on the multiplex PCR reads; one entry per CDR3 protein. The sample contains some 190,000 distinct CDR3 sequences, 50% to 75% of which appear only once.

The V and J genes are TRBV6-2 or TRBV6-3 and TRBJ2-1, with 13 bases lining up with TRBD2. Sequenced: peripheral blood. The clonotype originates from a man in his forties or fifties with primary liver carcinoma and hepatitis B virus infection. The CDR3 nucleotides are TGTGCCAGCAGTCGGACTAGCGGGAGAGCTAGTGAGCAGTTCTTC. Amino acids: CASSRTSGRASEQFF.